The entry below gives a single T cell receptor beta chain sequence along with its context. The V end lost 4 bases, the J end lost 6 bases, and 10 bases lay between the germline ends. There are 13 residues in the CDR3. The germline gives CDR1 PRHDT, CDR2 FYEKMQ (reference sequence). This entry belongs to a study of blood T cell repertoires in COVID-19. TCRdb's copy holds only in-frame clones and misses some; the assay was immunoSEQ multiplex PCR. The top ten hold 2% to 3% of the sample, which has hundreds of thousands of clones, 80% to 90% seen once. The rearrangement joins TRBV13 to TRBJ2-1; D may be TRBD2 (6 bases). The sample was PBMCs or T cells enriched from blood (not recorded which). The TCR comes from a young woman who had recovered from COVID-19. The CDR3 is CASSSGTLNEQFF. CDR3 DNA: TGTGCCAGCAGCTCCGGGACTCTCAATGAGCAGTTCTTC.